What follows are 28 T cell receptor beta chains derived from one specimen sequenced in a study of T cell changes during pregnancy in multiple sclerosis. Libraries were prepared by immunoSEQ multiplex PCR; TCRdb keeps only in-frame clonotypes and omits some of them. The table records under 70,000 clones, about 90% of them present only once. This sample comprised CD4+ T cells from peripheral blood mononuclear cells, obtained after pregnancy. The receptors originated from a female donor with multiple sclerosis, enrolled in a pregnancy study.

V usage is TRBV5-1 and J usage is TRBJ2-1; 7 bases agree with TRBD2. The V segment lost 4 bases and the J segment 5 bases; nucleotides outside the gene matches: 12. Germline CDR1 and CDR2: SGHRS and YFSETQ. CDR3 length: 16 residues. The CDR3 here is CASSGRTSALDNEQFF. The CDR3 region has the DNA TGCGCCAGCAGCGGCCGAACTAGCGCTTTGGACAATGAGCAGTTCTTC.

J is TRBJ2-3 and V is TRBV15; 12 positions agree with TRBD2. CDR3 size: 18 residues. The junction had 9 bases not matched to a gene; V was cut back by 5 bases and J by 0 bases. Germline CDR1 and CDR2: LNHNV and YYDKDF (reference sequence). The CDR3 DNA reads TGTGCCACCAGCGGGGGGAGTACTAGCGGGAGGAGCACAGATACGCAGTATTTT. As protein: CATSGGSTSGRSTDTQYF.

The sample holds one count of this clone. The CDR3 loop reads CASSIDSSYEQYF. The CDR3 nucleotides are TGTGCCAGCAGCATCGACAGCTCCTACGAGCAGTACTTC. The genes are TRBV11-2 and TRBJ2-7; weak D call: TRBD1 (5 bases). Trimming shortened V by 5 bases and J by 0 bases, and 8 bases separated the two germline ends. From germline, CDR1 is SGHAT and CDR2 FQNNGV. The CDR3 has 13 residues.

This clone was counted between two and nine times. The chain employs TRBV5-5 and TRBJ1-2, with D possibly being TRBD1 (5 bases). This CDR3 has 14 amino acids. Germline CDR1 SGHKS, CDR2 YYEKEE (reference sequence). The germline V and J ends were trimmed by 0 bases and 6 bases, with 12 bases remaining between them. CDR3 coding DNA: TGTGCCAGCAGCTTGGAAGTCAGGGCCGATGGCTACACCTTC. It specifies CASSLEVRADGYTF.

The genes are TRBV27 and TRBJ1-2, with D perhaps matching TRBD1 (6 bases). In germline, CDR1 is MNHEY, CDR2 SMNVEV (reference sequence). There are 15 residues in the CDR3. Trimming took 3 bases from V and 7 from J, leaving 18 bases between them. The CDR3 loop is CASSFRDTTRGGYTF. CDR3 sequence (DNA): TGTGCCAGCAGTTTCCGGGACACCACCCGGGGTGGCTACACCTTC.

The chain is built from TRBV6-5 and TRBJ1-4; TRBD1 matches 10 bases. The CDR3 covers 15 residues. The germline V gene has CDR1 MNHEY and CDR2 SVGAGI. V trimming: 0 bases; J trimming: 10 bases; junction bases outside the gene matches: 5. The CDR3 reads CASSYSRQGAGKLFF. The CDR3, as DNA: TGTGCCAGCAGTTACTCCCGACAGGGGGCGGGAAAACTGTTTTTT.

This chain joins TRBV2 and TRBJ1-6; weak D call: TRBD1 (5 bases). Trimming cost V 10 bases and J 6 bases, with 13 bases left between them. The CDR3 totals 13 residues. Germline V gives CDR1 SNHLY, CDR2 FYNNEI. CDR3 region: CATQRDFNSPLHF. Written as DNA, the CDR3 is TGTGCCACCCAGAGGGACTTTAATTCACCCCTCCACTTT.

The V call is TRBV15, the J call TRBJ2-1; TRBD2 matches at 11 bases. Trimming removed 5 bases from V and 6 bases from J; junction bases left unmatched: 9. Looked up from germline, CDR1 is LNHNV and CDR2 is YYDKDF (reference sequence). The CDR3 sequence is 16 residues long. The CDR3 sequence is CATSLGPSGGFNEQFF. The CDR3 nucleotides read TGTGCCACCAGCTTAGGGCCTAGCGGGGGGTTCAATGAGCAGTTCTTC. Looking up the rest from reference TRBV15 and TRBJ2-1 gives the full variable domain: DAMVIQNPRYQVTQFGKPVTLSCSQTLNHNVMYWYQQKSSQAPKLLFHYYDKDFNNEADTPDNFQSRRPNTSFCFLDIRSPGLGDTAMYLCATSLGPSGGFNEQFFGPGTRLTVL.

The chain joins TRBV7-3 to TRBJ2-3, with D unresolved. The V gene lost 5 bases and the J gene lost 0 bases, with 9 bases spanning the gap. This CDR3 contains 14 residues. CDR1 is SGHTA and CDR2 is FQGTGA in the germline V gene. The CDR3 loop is CASSLSLSTDTQYF. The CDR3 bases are TGTGCCAGCAGCCTGAGTCTGAGCACAGATACGCAGTATTTT.

The CDR3 DNA follows: TGTGCCAGCACCGAGCGGGACAGGGGAACCGAGCAGTACTTC. It is translated as CASTERDRGTEQYF. The gene calls are TRBV2 and TRBJ2-7, with 10 bases aligning to TRBD1. The CDR3 runs 14 residues. V lost 7 bases and J lost 6; bases outside the gene matches: 9. Germline CDR1 SNHLY, CDR2 FYNNEI.

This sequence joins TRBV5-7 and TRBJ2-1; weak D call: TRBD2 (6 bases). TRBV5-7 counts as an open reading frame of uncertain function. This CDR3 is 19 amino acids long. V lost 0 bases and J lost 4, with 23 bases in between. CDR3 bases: TGTGCCAGCAGCTTGGAAACACCGAAGGGACTTACGGATTACAATGAGCAGTTCTTC. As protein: CASSLETPKGLTDYNEQFF.

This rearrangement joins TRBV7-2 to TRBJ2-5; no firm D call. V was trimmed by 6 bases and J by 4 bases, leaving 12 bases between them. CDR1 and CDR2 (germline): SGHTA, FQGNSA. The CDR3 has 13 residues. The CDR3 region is CASSLTGTETQYF. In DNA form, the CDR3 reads TGTGCCAGCAGTTTGACGGGTACAGAGACCCAGTACTTC.

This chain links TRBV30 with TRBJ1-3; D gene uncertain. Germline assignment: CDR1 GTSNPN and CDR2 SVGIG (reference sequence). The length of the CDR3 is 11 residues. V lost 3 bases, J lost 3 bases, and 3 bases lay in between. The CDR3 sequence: CAWSSGNTIYF. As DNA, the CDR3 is TGTGCCTGGAGCAGTGGAAACACCATATATTTT.

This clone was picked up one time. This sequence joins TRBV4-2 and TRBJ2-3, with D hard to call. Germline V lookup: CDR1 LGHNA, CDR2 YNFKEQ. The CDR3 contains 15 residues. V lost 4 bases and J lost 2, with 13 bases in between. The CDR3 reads CASSLVSPTTDTQYF. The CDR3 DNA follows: TGTGCCAGCAGCCTCGTTAGCCCTACCACAGATACGCAGTATTTT.

The CDR3 protein is CASRVAGGGHNEQFF. CDR3 nucleotides: TGTGCCAGTAGGGTAGCGGGAGGGGGACACAATGAGCAGTTCTTC. The genes are TRBV19 and TRBJ2-1; 11 nucleotides align to TRBD2. The germline gives CDR1 LNHDA, CDR2 SQIVND (reference sequence). Trimming took 6 bases from V and 5 from J; bases not matched to a gene: 6. The CDR3 sequence is 15 residues long.

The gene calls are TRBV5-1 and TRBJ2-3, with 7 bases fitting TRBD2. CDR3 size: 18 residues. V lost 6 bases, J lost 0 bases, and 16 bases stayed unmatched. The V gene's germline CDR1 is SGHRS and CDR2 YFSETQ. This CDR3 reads CASKGGLVWGDSTDTQYF. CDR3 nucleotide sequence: TGCGCCAGCAAAGGAGGACTAGTATGGGGGGATAGCACAGATACGCAGTATTTT.

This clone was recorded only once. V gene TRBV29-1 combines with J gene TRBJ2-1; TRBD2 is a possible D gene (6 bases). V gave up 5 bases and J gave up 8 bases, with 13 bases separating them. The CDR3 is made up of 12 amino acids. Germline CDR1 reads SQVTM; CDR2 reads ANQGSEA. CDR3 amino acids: CSVRESADEQFF. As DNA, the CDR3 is TGCAGCGTTCGGGAGAGCGCCGATGAGCAGTTCTTC.

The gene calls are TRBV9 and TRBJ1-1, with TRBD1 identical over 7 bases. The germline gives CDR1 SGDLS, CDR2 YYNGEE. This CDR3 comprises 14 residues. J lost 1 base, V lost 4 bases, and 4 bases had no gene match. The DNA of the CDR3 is TGTGCCAGCAGCAGCCGGGACAGGAACACTGAAGCTTTCTTT. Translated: CASSSRDRNTEAFF.

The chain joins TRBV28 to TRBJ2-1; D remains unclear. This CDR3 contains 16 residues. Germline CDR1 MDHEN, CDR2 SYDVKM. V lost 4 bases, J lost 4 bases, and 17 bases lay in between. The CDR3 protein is CASSSPRGGRYNEQFF. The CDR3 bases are TGTGCCAGCAGTTCCCCCCGCGGCGGCCGTTACAATGAGCAGTTCTTC.

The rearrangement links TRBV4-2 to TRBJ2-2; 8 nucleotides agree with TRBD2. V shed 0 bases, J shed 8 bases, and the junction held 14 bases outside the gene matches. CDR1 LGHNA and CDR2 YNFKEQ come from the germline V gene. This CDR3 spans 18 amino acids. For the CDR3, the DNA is TGTGCCAGCAGCCAAGAGAGGCGGGGGGCCCTTACTTATGGGGAGCTGTTTTTT. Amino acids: CASSQERRGALTYGELFF.

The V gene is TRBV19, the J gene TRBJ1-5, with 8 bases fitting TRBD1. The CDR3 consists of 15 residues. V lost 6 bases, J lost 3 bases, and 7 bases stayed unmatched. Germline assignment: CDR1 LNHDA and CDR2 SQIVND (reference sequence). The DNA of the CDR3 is TGTGCCAGTAGGGACTGGGACAGGAACAATCAGCCCCAGCATTTT. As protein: CASRDWDRNNQPQHF.

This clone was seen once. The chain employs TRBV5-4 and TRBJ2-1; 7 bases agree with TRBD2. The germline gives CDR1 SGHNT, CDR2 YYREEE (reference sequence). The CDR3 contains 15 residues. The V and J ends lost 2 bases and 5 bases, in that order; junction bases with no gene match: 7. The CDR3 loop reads CASSLWGGKHNEQFF. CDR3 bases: TGTGCCAGCAGCTTATGGGGGGGAAAGCACAATGAGCAGTTCTTC.

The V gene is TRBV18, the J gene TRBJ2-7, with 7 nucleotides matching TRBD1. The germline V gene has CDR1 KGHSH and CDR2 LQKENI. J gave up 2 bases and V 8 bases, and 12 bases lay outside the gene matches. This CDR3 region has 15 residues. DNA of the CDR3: TGTGCCAGCCGTCAGGGTGGTCAGGGGGCCTACGAGCAGTACTTC. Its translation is CASRQGGQGAYEQYF.

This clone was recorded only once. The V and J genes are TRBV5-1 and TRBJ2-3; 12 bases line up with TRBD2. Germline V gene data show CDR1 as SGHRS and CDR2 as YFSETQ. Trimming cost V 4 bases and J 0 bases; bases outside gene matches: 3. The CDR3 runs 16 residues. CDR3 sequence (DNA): TGCGCCAGCAGCCGACTAGCGGGGGAAAGCACAGATACGCAGTATTTT. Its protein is CASSRLAGESTDTQYF.

This CDR3 reads CASSPGTGRGQPQHF. The DNA of the CDR3 is TGTGCCAGCTCACCCGGGACAGGGAGGGGACAGCCCCAGCATTTT. The chain carries TRBV18 and TRBJ1-5; 9 bases are shared with TRBD1. Unmatched junction bases numbered 7, after V lost 3 bases and J lost 7 bases. The V gene's germline CDR1 is KGHSH and CDR2 LQKENI. The CDR3 sequence is 15 residues long.

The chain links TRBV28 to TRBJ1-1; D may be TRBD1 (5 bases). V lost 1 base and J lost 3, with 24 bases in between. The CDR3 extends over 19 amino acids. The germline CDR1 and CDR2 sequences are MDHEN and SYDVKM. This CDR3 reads CASSLSFGPLWGVDTEAFF. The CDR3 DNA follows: TGTGCCAGCAGTTTATCTTTCGGACCGTTATGGGGGGTGGACACTGAAGCTTTCTTT.

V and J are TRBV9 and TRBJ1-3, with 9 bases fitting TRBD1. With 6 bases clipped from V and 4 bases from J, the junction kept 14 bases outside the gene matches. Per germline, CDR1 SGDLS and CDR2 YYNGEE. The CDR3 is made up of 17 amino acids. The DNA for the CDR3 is TGTGCCAGCAACAAAGGAGGGACAGGGCAGGAAGGAAACACCATATATTTT. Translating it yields CASNKGGTGQEGNTIYF.

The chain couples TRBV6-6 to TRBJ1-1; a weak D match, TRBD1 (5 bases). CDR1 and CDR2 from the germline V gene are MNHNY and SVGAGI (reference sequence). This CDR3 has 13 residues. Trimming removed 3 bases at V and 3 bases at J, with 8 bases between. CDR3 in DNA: TGTGCCAGCAGTTATGCGGGGGACACTGAAGCTTTCTTT. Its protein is CASSYAGDTEAFF.